Following are 17 T cell receptor beta chains from one sample sequenced in a study of blood T cells in healthy people across ages. A second PCR, run for 7 to 11 cycles, used a sample-barcoded 5' primer plus a J-beta primer mix. In TCRdb, the 5' RACE reads were re-called with MiXCR into one record per CDR3 protein. The sample records 600,000 to 1,000,000 distinct CDR3 sequences, around 25% being singletons. The same data also contributed to another study, on T cells of mothers and their children.

Sample: blood. These TCRs come from a boy aged 5-17 years in good health.

V is TRBV5-1 and J is TRBJ2-7; a possible D gene is TRBD1 (5 bases). From germline, CDR1 is SGHRS and CDR2 YFSETQ. V lost 4 bases and J 2 bases, leaving 10 bases between the germline ends. This CDR3 comprises 13 residues. CDR3 protein: CASSPGFTYEQYF. The CDR3 DNA is TGCGCCAGCAGCCCAGGGTTTACCTACGAGCAGTACTTC.

This clonotype was seen a few times. The chain is built from TRBV12-3 or TRBV12-4 and TRBJ1-3; D not certain. V shed 6 bases and J shed 2 bases, with 5 bases lying between them. This CDR3 has 12 amino acids. CDR3 nucleotide sequence: TGTGCCAGCAGAGCCCCTGGAAACACCATATATTTT. Amino acid sequence: CASRAPGNTIYF.

The CDR3: CASSVRAEVNGYTF. CDR3 sequence (DNA): TGTGCCAGCAGTGTCCGGGCCGAAGTTAATGGCTACACCTTC. This chain links TRBV6-4 with TRBJ1-2; D is uncertain. The CDR3 extends over 14 amino acids. CDR1 is MRHNA and CDR2 is SNTAGT in the germline V gene. Trimming removed 4 bases from V and 6 bases from J, with 15 bases in between.

This rearrangement joins TRBV12-3 or TRBV12-4 to TRBJ2-5, with D perhaps matching TRBD2 (5 bases). The DNA end favors TRBJ2-7, so the J call may be wrong. CDR3 size: 13 residues. Here the CDR3 reads CASSFSGVREQYF. The CDR3 DNA reads TGTGCCAGCAGTTTTTCCGGGGTGCGCGAGCAGTACTTC.

DNA of the CDR3: TGTGCCAGCAGTCCAGGGTTAATTCAAGAGACCCAGTACTTC. This encodes CASSPGLIQETQYF. The chain joins TRBV27 to TRBJ2-5; possibly TRBD1 for D (5 bases). CDR1 and CDR2 from the germline V gene are MNHEY and SMNVEV (reference sequence). The CDR3 contains 14 residues. The V and J ends lost 5 bases and 2 bases respectively, with 12 bases between them.

V is TRBV29-1 and J is TRBJ2-1; no clear D. CDR1 and CDR2 (germline): SQVTM, ANQGSEA. The CDR3 extends over 14 amino acids. Trimming shortened V by 2 bases and J by 7 bases, and 15 bases separated the two germline ends. Here the CDR3 reads CSVELDRPVNEQFF. CDR3 DNA: TGCAGCGTTGAATTAGACCGACCGGTAAATGAGCAGTTCTTC.

The J gene is TRBJ1-6, the V gene TRBV7-9; TRBD1 aligns across 9 bases. CDR1 is SEHNR, CDR2 FQNEAQ, per germline (reference sequence). This CDR3 has 15 residues. Trimming removed 5 bases from V and 15 bases from J; junction bases left unmatched: 14. The chain's CDR3 is CASSGGDRVYHLLHF. In DNA, the CDR3 is TGTGCCAGCAGCGGAGGGGACAGGGTGTATCATCTCCTCCACTTT.

This clonotype was found a few times. This chain joins TRBV19 and TRBJ2-3; D might be TRBD2 (6 bases). With 6 bases removed from V and 11 bases from J, the gap between germline ends came to 15 bases. The CDR3 is made up of 12 amino acids. In germline, CDR1 is LNHDA, CDR2 SQIVND (reference sequence). The CDR3 here is CASSSGGPLQYF. DNA for the CDR3: TGTGCCAGTAGCTCCGGGGGACCTTTGCAGTATTTT. Variable domain in full (rest from reference TRBV19 and TRBJ2-3): DGGITQSPKYLFRKEGQNVTLSCEQNLNHDAMYWYRQDPGQGLRLIYYSQIVNDFQKGDIAEGYSVSREKKESFPLTVTSAQKNPTAFYLCASSSGGPLQYFGPGTRLTVL.

The chain couples TRBV28 to TRBJ1-2; the D is unclear. Germline values: CDR1 MDHEN, CDR2 SYDVKM. The V and J ends lost 8 bases and 0 bases respectively, with 10 bases between them. The CDR3 covers 13 residues. CDR3 loop: CASLNDANYGYTF. Written as DNA, the CDR3 is TGTGCCAGCCTTAACGACGCTAACTATGGCTACACCTTC.

The chain joins TRBV20-1 to TRBJ1-2; D gene unclear. CDR1 is DFQATT, CDR2 SNEGSKA, per germline (reference sequence). V lost 5 bases and J lost 8, with 6 bases in between. This CDR3 is built from 9 residues. The CDR3 sequence is CSASPGYTF. CDR3 DNA: TGCAGTGCTTCCCCCGGCTACACCTTC.

This clonotype was picked up a small number of times. This chain uses TRBV9 with TRBJ2-2; TRBD1 agrees at 7 bases. The J segment lost 1 base and the V segment lost 3 bases, leaving 6 bases of the junction unmatched. Per germline, CDR1 SGDLS and CDR2 YYNGEE. The CDR3 is 16 amino acids. For the CDR3, the DNA is TGTGCCAGCAGCGCCAGACAGGGATTGAACACCGGGGAGCTGTTTTTT. It translates to CASSARQGLNTGELFF.

The chain is built from TRBV20-1 and TRBJ2-1; tentatively, D is TRBD2 (5 bases). The germline V and J ends were trimmed by 0 bases and 6 bases, with 9 bases remaining between them. The CDR3 sequence is 13 residues long. The germline V gene encodes CDR1 DFQATT and CDR2 SNEGSKA (reference sequence). This CDR3 reads CSAREAGSNEQFF. Here the CDR3 DNA reads TGCAGTGCTAGAGAGGCGGGTAGCAATGAGCAGTTCTTC.

The chain couples TRBV29-1 to TRBJ2-7; 8 bases fit TRBD1. Germline V gene data show CDR1 as SQVTM and CDR2 as ANQGSEA. The CDR3 contains 12 residues. Germline trimming cut 7 bases from V and 2 bases from J; bases unmatched to any gene: 4. The CDR3 DNA reads as TGCAGCGCTGAGGACAGGGCCTACGAGCAGTACTTC. This encodes CSAEDRAYEQYF.

The chain recombines TRBV20-1 with TRBJ1-4, with 11 positions matching TRBD1. CDR1 DFQATT and CDR2 SNEGSKA come from the germline V gene (reference sequence). Germline trimming cut 5 bases from V and 8 bases from J; bases unmatched to any gene: 13. The length of the CDR3 is 16 residues. CDR3 protein: CSAATTPGQGAEKLFF. CDR3 sequence (DNA): TGCAGTGCTGCGACGACTCCAGGACAGGGGGCGGAAAAACTGTTTTTT.

The chain joins TRBV3-1 to TRBJ2-4; 10 bases fit TRBD2. J was trimmed by 3 bases and V by 4 bases; bases with no gene match: 0. Germline V lookup: CDR1 LGHDT, CDR2 YNNKEL (reference sequence). This CDR3 has 14 amino acids. The CDR3 loop is CASSLAGGKNIQYF. CDR3 sequence (DNA): TGTGCCAGCAGCCTAGCGGGAGGCAAAAACATTCAGTACTTC. The complete variable domain, with remaining parts taken from reference TRBV3-1 and TRBJ2-4, reads DTAVSQTPKYLVTQMGNDKSIKCEQNLGHDTMYWYKQDSKKFLKIMFSYNNKELIINETVPNRFSPKSPDKAHLNLHINSLELGDSAVYFCASSLAGGKNIQYFGAGTRLSVL.

This clonotype was found a few times. The rearrangement links TRBV6-5 to TRBJ1-2; D perhaps matches TRBD1 (5 bases). Germline V gene data show CDR1 as MNHEY and CDR2 as SVGAGI. Trimming removed 6 bases at V and 4 bases at J, with 18 bases between. The CDR3 consists of 15 residues. CDR3: CASSPGKGLGYGYTF. Here the CDR3 DNA reads TGTGCCAGCAGCCCCGGGAAGGGGCTTGGCTATGGCTACACCTTC.

The chain combines TRBV3-1 with TRBJ2-5; 7 bases are shared with TRBD2. The J call could be wrong; TRBJ2-1 is a better fit for the DNA end. Germline CDR1 reads LGHDT; CDR2 reads YNNKEL (reference sequence). The CDR3 runs 16 residues. As DNA, the CDR3 is TGTGCCAGCAGCCAGGGGGTGCGGGAGTACTACAATGAGCAGTTCTTC. It translates to CASSQGVREYYNEQFF.